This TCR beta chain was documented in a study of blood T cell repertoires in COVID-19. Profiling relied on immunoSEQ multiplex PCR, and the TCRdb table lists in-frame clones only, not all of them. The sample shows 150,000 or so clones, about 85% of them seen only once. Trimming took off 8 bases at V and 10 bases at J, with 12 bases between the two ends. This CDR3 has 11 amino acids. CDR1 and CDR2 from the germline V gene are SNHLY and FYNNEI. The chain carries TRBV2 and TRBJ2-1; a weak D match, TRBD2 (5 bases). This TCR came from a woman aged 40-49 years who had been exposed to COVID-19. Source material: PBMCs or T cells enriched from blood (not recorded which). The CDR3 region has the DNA TGTGCCAGCTCCGGGGTGTCGGAGCAGTTCTTC. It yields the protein CASSGVSEQFF.